Sequencing of this T cell receptor beta chain was carried out in a study of blood T cell repertoires in COVID-19. Study-wide context: There were acute and convalescent COVID-19 samples, and they came from the United States, Italy and Spain.

TCRdb's copy holds only in-frame clones and misses some; the assay was immunoSEQ multiplex PCR. The sample includes approximately 290,000 clones, roughly 91% of them seen just once. Germline V gives CDR1 LGHNA, CDR2 YNFKEQ. Trimming pared 4 bases from V and 9 bases from J, leaving 15 bases between. The CDR3 extends over 14 amino acids. The sample comprised peripheral blood. The chain uses TRBV4-2 and TRBJ2-2; D uncertain. This TCR was sampled from a young woman with COVID-19, enrolled during active disease. The CDR3 loop is CASSLTKTHRELFF. The DNA of the CDR3 is TGTGCCAGCAGCCTAACGAAGACACACCGGGAGCTGTTTTTT.